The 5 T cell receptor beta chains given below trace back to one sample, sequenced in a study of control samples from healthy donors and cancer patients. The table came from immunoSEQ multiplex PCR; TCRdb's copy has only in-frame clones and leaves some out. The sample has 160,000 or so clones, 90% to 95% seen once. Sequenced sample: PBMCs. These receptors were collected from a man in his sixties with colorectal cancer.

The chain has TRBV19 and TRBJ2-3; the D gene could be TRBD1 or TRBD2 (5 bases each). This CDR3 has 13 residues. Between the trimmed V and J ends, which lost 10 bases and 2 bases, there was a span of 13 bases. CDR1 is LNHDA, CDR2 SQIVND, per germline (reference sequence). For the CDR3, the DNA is TGTGCCACCGGGGACGGAGACACAGATACGCAGTATTTT. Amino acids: CATGDGDTDTQYF.

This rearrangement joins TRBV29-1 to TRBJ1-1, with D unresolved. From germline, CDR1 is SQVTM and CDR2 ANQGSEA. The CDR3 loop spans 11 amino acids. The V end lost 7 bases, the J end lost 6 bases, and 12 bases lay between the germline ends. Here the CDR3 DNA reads TGCAGCGGCATAGGCGATTCTGAAGCTTTCTTT. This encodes CSGIGDSEAFF.

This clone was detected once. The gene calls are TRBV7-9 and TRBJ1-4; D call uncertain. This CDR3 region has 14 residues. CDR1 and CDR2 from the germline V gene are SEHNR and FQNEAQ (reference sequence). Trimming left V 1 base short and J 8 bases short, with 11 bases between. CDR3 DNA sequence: TGTGCCAGCAGCTTAGAGAGGGAACGAGAAAAACTGTTTTTT. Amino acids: CASSLEREREKLFF. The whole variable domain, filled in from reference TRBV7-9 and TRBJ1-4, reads DTGVSQNPRHKITKRGQNVTFRCDPISEHNRLYWYRQTLGQGPEFLTYFQNEAQLEKSRLLSDRFSAERPKGSFSTLEIQRTEQGDSAMYLCASSLEREREKLFFGSGTQLSVL.

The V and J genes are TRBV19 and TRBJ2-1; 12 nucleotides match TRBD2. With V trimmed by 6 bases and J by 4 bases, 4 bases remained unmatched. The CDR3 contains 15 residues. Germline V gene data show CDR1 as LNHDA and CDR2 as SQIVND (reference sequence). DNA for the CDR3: TGTGCCAGTAGCCCTACTAGCGGGGGGTACAATGAGCAGTTCTTC. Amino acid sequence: CASSPTSGGYNEQFF.

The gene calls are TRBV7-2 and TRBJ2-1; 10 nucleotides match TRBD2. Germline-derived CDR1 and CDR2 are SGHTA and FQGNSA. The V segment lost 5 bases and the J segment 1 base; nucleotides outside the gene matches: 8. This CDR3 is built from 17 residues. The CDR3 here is CASSPSQLAGSYNEQFF. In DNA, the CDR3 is TGTGCCAGCAGCCCTAGCCAACTAGCGGGGTCCTACAATGAGCAGTTCTTC.